The 10 T cell receptor beta chains listed next were all sequenced from one sample in a study of shared clonotypes between healthy human individuals. The table came from immunoSEQ multiplex PCR; TCRdb's copy has only in-frame clones and leaves some out. The sample lists some 1,400,000 clones; roughly 96% were seen once. Sequenced sample: naive CD4+ T cells sorted from blood. Noted subset: CD45RA+ positively selected. All receptors derive from a man aged 25-45 years in good health.

The V and J genes are TRBV28 and TRBJ1-1, with D hard to call. Trimming took 5 bases from V and 0 from J, leaving 7 bases between them. Germline V lookup: CDR1 MDHEN, CDR2 SYDVKM. This CDR3 comprises 13 residues. DNA of the CDR3: TGTGCCAGCAGTCACCAGGTGAACACTGAAGCTTTCTTT. Amino acids: CASSHQVNTEAFF.

The chain carries TRBV5-1 and TRBJ1-1, with TRBD1 matching 11 bases. Germline V gene sequence: CDR1 SGHRS, CDR2 YFSETQ. There are 17 residues in the CDR3. The ends lost 0 bases at V and 1 base at J; junction bases unmatched: 5. This CDR3 is CASSLAGTGGTNTEAFF. In DNA form, the CDR3 reads TGCGCCAGCAGCTTGGCTGGGACAGGGGGGACGAACACTGAAGCTTTCTTT.

This clone was observed once. The V gene is TRBV28, the J gene TRBJ2-1, with D perhaps TRBD2 (6 bases). Per germline, CDR1 MDHEN and CDR2 SYDVKM. The V and J ends lost 10 bases and 7 bases respectively, with 17 bases between them. The length of the CDR3 is 13 residues. The CDR3 protein is CATDGTLRNEQFF. The CDR3 DNA follows: TGTGCCACCGACGGGACTCTGCGGAATGAGCAGTTCTTC. Full variable domain (missing parts from reference TRBV28 and TRBJ2-1): DVKVTQSSRYLVKRTGEKVFLECVQDMDHENMFWYRQDPGLGLRLIYFSYDVKMKEKGDIPEGYSVSREKKERFSLILESASTNQTSMYLCATDGTLRNEQFFGPGTRLTVL.

This chain uses TRBV6-1 with TRBJ2-1, with TRBD2 matching 10 bases. The germline V gene has CDR1 MNHNS and CDR2 SASEGT. The CDR3 length is 19 residues. Germline trimming cut 3 bases from V and 4 bases from J; bases unmatched to any gene: 15. For the CDR3, the DNA is TGTGCCAGCAGTGAGATTGGGACTAGCGTCTTTAGTGGGTACAATGAGCAGTTCTTC. It encodes CASSEIGTSVFSGYNEQFF.

This sequence joins TRBV11-3 and TRBJ1-1, with D hard to call. The germline gives CDR1 SGHNT, CDR2 YENEEA. This CDR3 contains 15 residues. Trimming stripped 1 base from V and 7 bases from J, with 16 bases between. CDR3 DNA: TGTGCCAGCAGCTTAGGAGGTGCGGCTGGTTATGAAGCTTTCTTT. Protein: CASSLGGAAGYEAFF.

For this clone: Other DNA sequences in the same sample also yield this CDR3. The chain couples TRBV28 to TRBJ1-5; maybe TRBD1 (5 bases). With 2 bases removed from V and 1 base from J, the gap between germline ends came to 9 bases. Per the germline V gene, CDR1 is MDHEN and CDR2 is SYDVKM. The CDR3 is 15 residues long. As DNA, the CDR3 is TGTGCCAGCAGTTTAGGTCGGGGGAGCAATCAGCCCCAGCATTTT. It translates to CASSLGRGSNQPQHF.

The J gene is TRBJ2-1, the V gene TRBV10-1; D uncertain. The V gene lost 0 bases and the J gene lost 12 bases, with 15 bases spanning the gap. This CDR3 has 14 amino acids. CDR1 and CDR2 from the germline V gene are WNHNN and SYGVQD (reference sequence). CDR3 in DNA: TGCGCCAGCAGTGAGTCCACCATTGGGGATCTGCAGTTCTTC. Protein sequence: CASSESTIGDLQFF.

Here the CDR3 DNA reads TGCGCCAGCAGCCAAAACCCGGGTCCTCTCGAGCAGTACTTC. This codes for CASSQNPGPLEQYF. The chain recombines TRBV4-1 with TRBJ2-7; D is unresolved. There are 14 residues in the CDR3. Germline V CDR1 and CDR2: MGHRA, YSYEKL. The V and J ends lost 2 bases and 6 bases respectively, with 14 bases between them.

The chain has TRBV28 and TRBJ2-7; 10 bases match TRBD1. The CDR3 has 13 amino acids. Germline CDR1 and CDR2: MDHEN and SYDVKM. Unmatched junction bases numbered 4, after V lost 5 bases and J lost 6 bases. CDR3 bases: TGTGCCAGCAGTCGACAGGGGGCGGGCGAGCAGTACTTC. Amino acids: CASSRQGAGEQYF.

V and J are TRBV27 and TRBJ2-7; D ambiguous. The CDR3 covers 13 residues. Germline V gene sequence: CDR1 MNHEY, CDR2 SMNVEV (reference sequence). Trimming cost V 4 bases and J 2 bases, with 9 bases left between them. CDR3 in DNA: TGTGCCAGCAGTTCCATCGGGCCCTACGAGCAGTACTTC. Translated, it gives CASSSIGPYEQYF.